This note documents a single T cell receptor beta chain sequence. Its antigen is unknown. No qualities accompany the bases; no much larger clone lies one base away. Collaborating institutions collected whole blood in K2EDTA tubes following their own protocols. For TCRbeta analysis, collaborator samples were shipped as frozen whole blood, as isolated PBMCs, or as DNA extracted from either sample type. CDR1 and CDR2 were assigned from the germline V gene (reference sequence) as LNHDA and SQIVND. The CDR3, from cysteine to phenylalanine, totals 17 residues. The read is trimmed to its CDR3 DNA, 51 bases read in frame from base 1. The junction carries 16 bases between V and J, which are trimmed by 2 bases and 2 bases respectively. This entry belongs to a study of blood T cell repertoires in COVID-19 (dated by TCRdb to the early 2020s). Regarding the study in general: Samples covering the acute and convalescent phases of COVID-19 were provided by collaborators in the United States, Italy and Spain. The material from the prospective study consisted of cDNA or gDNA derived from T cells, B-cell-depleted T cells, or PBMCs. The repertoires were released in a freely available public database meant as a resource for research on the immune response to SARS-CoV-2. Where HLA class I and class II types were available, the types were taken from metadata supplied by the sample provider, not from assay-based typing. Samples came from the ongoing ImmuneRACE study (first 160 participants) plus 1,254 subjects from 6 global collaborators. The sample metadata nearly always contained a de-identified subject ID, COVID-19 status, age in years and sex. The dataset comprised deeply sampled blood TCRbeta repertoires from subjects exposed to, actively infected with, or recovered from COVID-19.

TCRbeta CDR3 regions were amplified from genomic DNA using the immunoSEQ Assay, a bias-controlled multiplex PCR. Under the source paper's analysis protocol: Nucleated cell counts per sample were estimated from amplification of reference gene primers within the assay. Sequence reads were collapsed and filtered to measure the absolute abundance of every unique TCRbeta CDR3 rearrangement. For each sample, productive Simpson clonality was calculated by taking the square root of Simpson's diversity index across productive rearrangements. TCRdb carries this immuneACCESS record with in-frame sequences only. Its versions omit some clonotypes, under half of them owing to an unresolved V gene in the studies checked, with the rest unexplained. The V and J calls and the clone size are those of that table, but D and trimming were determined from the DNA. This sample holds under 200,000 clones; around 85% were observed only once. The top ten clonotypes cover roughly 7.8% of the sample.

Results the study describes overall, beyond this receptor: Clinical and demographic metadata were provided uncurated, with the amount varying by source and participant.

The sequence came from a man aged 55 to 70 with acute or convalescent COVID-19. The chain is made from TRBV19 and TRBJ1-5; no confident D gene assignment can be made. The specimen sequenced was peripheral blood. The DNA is TGTGCCAGTAGTATACTCCGGGCCCCGCGGGGCAATCAGCCCCAGCATTTT. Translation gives CASSILRAPRGNQPQHF. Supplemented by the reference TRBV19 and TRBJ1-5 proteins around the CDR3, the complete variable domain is DGGITQSPKYLFRKEGQNVTLSCEQNLNHDAMYWYRQDPGQGLRLIYYSQIVNDFQKGDIAEGYSVSREKKESFPLTVTSAQKNPTAFYLCASSILRAPRGNQPQHFGDGTRLSIL.